The subject of this entry is one TCR beta chain. The entry originates in a study of blood T cell repertoires in COVID-19. The overall study: Donors in the United States, Italy and Spain gave samples during acute or convalescent COVID-19. From T cells, B-cell-depleted T cells, or PBMCs came the material, which was cDNA or gDNA.

Germline lookup yields CDR1 SGDLS and CDR2 YYNGEE. This CDR3 has 16 residues. The junction had 10 bases not matched to a gene; V was cut back by 4 bases and J by 4 bases. Source study methods: Amplified reference gene primers provided the basis for estimating nucleated cell counts. The repertoire was sequenced with immunoSEQ multiplex PCR; TCRdb's copy has only in-frame clones and lacks some. For V, J and clone size, that table is used; D and trimming come from the DNA. The sample shows 130,000 to 150,000 clones, roughly 90% of them seen only once. Sequenced: peripheral blood. The receptor was derived from a man in his fifties with active or convalescent COVID-19. This chain uses TRBV9 with TRBJ2-3; 9 bases match TRBD2. The chain's CDR3 is CASSPQGAGGPDTQYF. The CDR3 DNA sequence: TGTGCCAGCAGCCCACAGGGAGCGGGAGGTCCAGATACGCAGTATTTT.